This T cell receptor beta chain is from a study of cytomegalovirus exposure and HLA in healthy donors. Germline V lookup: CDR1 SEHNR, CDR2 FQNEAQ (reference sequence). The CDR3 covers 15 residues. With 1 base clipped from V and 7 bases from J, the junction kept 7 bases outside the gene matches. This clone was recorded a few times. Both 60 Vbeta primers and 13 Jbeta primers went into the PCR. Generated by immunoSEQ multiplex PCR, the TCRdb table keeps only in-frame clones and is missing some. There are around 84,000 clones in the sample; 65% to 80% occur only once, and roughly 13% lies in the top ten. The sequenced sample consisted of PBMCs. The genes are TRBV7-9 and TRBJ2-1; 7 bases map to TRBD2. The source of this sequence is a human donor in good health. CDR3 coding DNA: TGTGCCAGCAGCTTAGTTCGCGGGGGAGGTAATGAGCAGTTCTTC. Its protein product is CASSLVRGGGNEQFF.